This T cell receptor beta chain was retrieved from a study of control samples from healthy donors and cancer patients. Germline CDR1 and CDR2: GTSNPN and SVGIG (reference sequence). Trimming left V 1 base short and J 1 base short, with 18 bases between. The CDR3 is 17 amino acids. The repertoire was sequenced with immunoSEQ multiplex PCR; TCRdb's copy has only in-frame clones and lacks some. The sample has about 190,000 clones; roughly nine tenths are singletons. The sample comprised blood. This TCR was sampled from a man younger than 40 in good health. The rearrangement links TRBV30 to TRBJ2-3; no clear D. CDR3 protein: CAWSGHAESVGTDTQYF. CDR3 DNA: TGTGCCTGGAGTGGACACGCGGAATCAGTCGGCACAGATACGCAGTATTTT.